This T cell receptor (beta chain) was sequenced during a study of CD8 T cells in Susac syndrome (dated by TCRdb to the late 2010s). With regard to the full study: Among the sequenced Susac syndrome patients, about 6 had clinically active disease and eight were in clinical remission. At the time of blood withdrawal, Susac syndrome patients were either therapy-naive, taking corticosteroids (with some also receiving IVIg), or on IVIg alone. Whether CD8+ T cell activation and differentiation in Susac syndrome was antigen driven was tested using repertoire sequencing. The clonality of the CD8+ T cell repertoire was compared across over 10 healthy donors, around 14 Susac syndrome patients and under 19 multiple sclerosis patients.

RNA was extracted with the RNeasy kit and roughly 0.45 to 1 ug was reverse transcribed using random hexamers. TCR beta CDR3 regions were amplified with the immunoSEQ multiplex PCR assay covering 54 Vbeta and 13 Jbeta segments. PCR amplification bias was corrected using a synthetic template baseline for primer optimization and computational correction. The study's own analysis went as follows. Only productive sequences were kept, with reads annotated to V, D and J genes according to IMGT and analyzed in immunoSEQ Analyzer. Clonality was calculated as one minus the Shannon entropy normalized by log2 of the number of productive unique sequences. For each patient and control, public and private clones were evaluated within the 100 most prevalent clones. A clone was defined as Susac-specific if it was absent from the healthy and MS cohorts, from some 1,100 published viral clones and from other ImmuneACCESS disease sequences. TCRdb ran its own pipeline on the public reads, namely fastp trimming at Q25 and MiXCR clone calling, and kept in-frame beta chains. Each CDR3 protein appears once, grouped with its most common genes and DNA. TCRdb's processing, not the authors' own work, is the source of the V and J calls. The sample table shows approximately 80,000 distinct CDR3 sequences, and approximately 93% are seen once. Of the sample, about 0.47% falls within the top ten clones.

Peripheral blood CD8+ and CD4+ T cells from healthy donors, Susac syndrome patients and multiple sclerosis patients were profiled using high-throughput TCR beta sequencing. The Susac syndrome patients fulfilled recently defined diagnostic criteria for either definite or probable disease. Bulk CD8+ and CD4+ T cells were purified by magnetic negative isolation, whereas CD8+ TEMRA cells were enriched by FACS. Blood was collected in EDTA tubes and processed within 24 hours, with PBMCs isolated through density gradient centrifugation. PBMCs intended for TCR sequencing were cryopreserved in liquid nitrogen and thawed later in a water bath at 37 degrees C. Purity of sorted or isolated CD4+, CD8+ and CD8+ TEMRA cells was at least 90%. Overall study outcomes, separate from this receptor: Looking at Susac-specific public clones, the researchers identified fewer than 20 in the total CD8+ repertoire and a few in the CD8+ TEMRA repertoire. The number of individuals in the TCR sequencing and HLA analysis was acknowledged as relatively small. Susac syndrome CD8+ repertoires showed clonal expansion, highest in CD8+ TEMRA cells and greater in clinically active than remitting patients.

Remarks on this clonotype: There is no known antigen for this receptor. No much larger clonotype is one base removed from it; base qualities were not supplied.

Cut back by 3 bases and 6 bases, the V and J ends lie 12 bases apart. The CDR3 covers 14 residues, taking in both the cysteine and the phenylalanine. Of the read, only the CDR3 DNA is kept; its 42 bases are in frame from base 1. CDR1 is given as SGDLS and CDR2 as YYNGEE, both from the germline V gene. The sequence was collected from a human donor with Susac syndrome. The chain is assembled from TRBV9 and TRBJ1-4; 6 matching bases give a weak D call of TRBD1. Sequencing was done on a sample of CD8+ T cells from PBMCs. The CDR3 region has the sequence CASSADSSDEKLFF. The bases read TGTGCCAGCAGCGCGGACAGCTCAGATGAAAAACTGTTTTTT.